This record concerns one T cell receptor beta chain sequence. Its target is not known. V gave up 2 bases and J gave up 3 bases; unmatched junction bases: 4. The CDR3 covers 15 residues. Per germline, CDR1 SGHRS and CDR2 YFSETQ. This specimen belongs to a study of cytomegalovirus exposure and HLA in healthy donors. Study results and caveats: According to reports, the classifier identified cytomegalovirus status with high specificity and sensitivity.

The table came from immunoSEQ multiplex PCR; TCRdb's copy has only in-frame clones and leaves some out. The sample holds 130,000 or so clones, approximately 90% seen once. The sequenced sample was PBMCs. The J gene is TRBJ2-3, the V gene TRBV5-1, with 9 bases that match TRBD2. This TCR was recovered from a woman aged 25 to 39 in good health and CMV-seropositive. CDR3 DNA sequence: TGCGCCAGCAGCTTTCTAGCGGGGAAAACAGATACGCAGTATTTT. Protein: CASSFLAGKTDTQYF.